The subject of this entry is one TCR beta chain. The data were taken from a study of T cell changes during pregnancy in multiple sclerosis. This CDR3 region has 14 residues. The V gene's germline CDR1 is SGHTA and CDR2 FQGNSA. The V and J ends lost 1 base and 7 bases respectively, with 11 bases between them. TCRdb's copy holds only in-frame clones and misses some; the assay was immunoSEQ multiplex PCR. Of 69,000 or so clones listed, approximately 92% are singletons. Sequenced here: peripheral blood, sampled before pregnancy. The chain uses TRBV7-2 and TRBJ2-1; no firm D call. This clonotype was sampled from a female donor with multiple sclerosis, enrolled in a pregnancy study. CDR3 sequence: CASSLGGRGNEQFF. CDR3 in DNA: TGTGCCAGCAGCTTAGGAGGTCGCGGTAATGAGCAGTTCTTC.